This is a list of T cell receptor beta chains from one sample in a study of T cell changes during pregnancy in multiple sclerosis. This table comes from immunoSEQ multiplex PCR, and its TCRdb copy is limited to in-frame clones, with some not included. The sample lists tens of thousands of clones, roughly 92% occurring once. The material sequenced was peripheral blood, taken in the third trimester of pregnancy. All receptors come from a female donor in good health, enrolled as a control in a pregnancy study. The CDR3 runs from the conserved cysteine through the conserved F or W. A D gene is named only where the DNA matches it firmly. For some rows the clone size is stated as once, few or many, or as a class when expanded; others skip it.

once	TRBV7-2	TRBJ2-1	TRBD2	TGTGCCAGCAGCCGGATAGCGGGCGGTACGGATGAGCAGTTCTTC	CASSRIAGGTDEQFF
.	TRBV7-2	TRBJ2-1	TRBD2	TGTGCCAGCACCTCTAGGGCGGGAGGAGTAGGTGAGCAGTTCTTC	CASTSRAGGVGEQFF
.	TRBV7-2	TRBJ2-5	TRBD2	TGTGCCAGCAGCTTAGAGGCGGGGGGCGGGGAGACCCAGTACTTC	CASSLEAGGGETQYF
.	TRBV5-1	TRBJ2-5	TRBD2	TGCGCCAGCAGCTTGGGGGCTAGCGGGAGCCAAGAGACCCAGTACTTC	CASSLGASGSQETQYF
.	TRBV28	TRBJ1-2	TRBD1	TGTGCCAGTCGGACAGGGAAGAGGGGTAACTATGGCTACACCTTC	CASRTGKRGNYGYTF
.	TRBV10-3	TRBJ2-7	.	TGTGCCATCAGTGTAGGGGGAGCCTACGAGCAGTACTTC	CAISVGGAYEQYF
.	TRBV6-1	TRBJ1-4	.	TGTGCCAGCAGTGGGTCGGGGATGTCTAATGAAAAACTGTTTTTT	CASSGSGMSNEKLFF
few	TRBV18	TRBJ2-2	.	TGTGCCAGCTCACCCCATAGATCGTCCGGGGAGCTGTTTTTT	CASSPHRSSGELFF
once	TRBV9	TRBJ2-1	TRBD2	TGTGCCAGCAGCTTCGCTTCCTTAGTCGCGGGGGTGACCTACAATGAGCAGTTCTTC	CASSFASLVAGVTYNEQFF
.	TRBV18	TRBJ2-2	TRBD2	TGTGCCAGCTCACCGGGACTAGTAGGCACCGGGGAGCTGTTTTTT	CASSPGLVGTGELFF
.	TRBV25-1	TRBJ1-2	.	TGTGCCAGCAGTGCTGGGGGGTTTGGCTACACCTTC	CASSAGGFGYTF
.	TRBV28	TRBJ2-7	TRBD1	TGTGCCAGCAGGGTAGGACAGGGGGGTTACGAGCAGTACTTC	CASRVGQGGYEQYF
.	TRBV28	TRBJ2-4	TRBD1	TGTGCCAGCAGCTTCGGGGAGGGGACAGGGTTAGCCAAAAACATTCAGTACTTC	CASSFGEGTGLAKNIQYF
once	TRBV7-8	TRBJ2-5	TRBD2	TGTGCCAGCAGCTTAGCGACTAGCGGGAGCTATTGGGAGACCCAGTACTTC	CASSLATSGSYWETQYF
.	TRBV19	TRBJ2-5	.	TGTGCCAGTAGTCCGACCGGTACGGGGACCCAGTACTTC	CASSPTGTGTQYF
few	TRBV28	TRBJ2-5	TRBD2	TGTGCCAGCAGTCGTAGCGGGGGGGAAGAGACCCAGTACTTC	CASSRSGGEETQYF
.	TRBV6-5	TRBJ1-2	.	TGTGCCAGCAGTTACTTAAGGGGAATTGGCGGCTACACCTTC	CASSYLRGIGGYTF
.	TRBV5-8	TRBJ1-1	.	TGTGCCAGCAGCTGGACAGTGAACACTGAAGCTTTCTTT	CASSWTVNTEAFF
.	TRBV23-1	TRBJ2-1	.	TGCGCCAGCCCAGGCTTCGTCCGGGAGCAGTTCTTC	CASPGFVREQFF
.	TRBV18	TRBJ1-5	TRBD1	TGTGCCAGCTCACCAGCGACAGGGGGGTCGCAGCCCCAGCATTTT	CASSPATGGSQPQHF
.	TRBV6-1	TRBJ1-1	.	TGTGCCAGCAGTGAAATAGGACTGAGCACTGAAGCTTTCTTT	CASSEIGLSTEAFF
.	TRBV13	TRBJ2-7	.	TGTGCCAGCAGCAGGCCGGGGGTCTTGAGCTCCTACGAGCAGTACTTC	CASSRPGVLSSYEQYF
.	TRBV18	TRBJ2-7	.	TGTGCCAGCTCACCGGCTAGCGCCGCCTACGAGCAGTACTTC	CASSPASAAYEQYF
.	TRBV30	TRBJ2-3	TRBD1	TGTGCCGGCAACCGGGACAGGGGTACAGATACGCAGTATTTT	CAGNRDRGTDTQYF
.	TRBV28	TRBJ2-7	.	TGTGCCAGCAGTCTATTGGAGGGGTGGGAGCAGTACTTC	CASSLLEGWEQYF
.	TRBV15	TRBJ1-5	.	TGTGCCACCAGCAGAAGAACGAGGGCTGACAATCAGCCCCAGCATTTT	CATSRRTRADNQPQHF
once	TRBV19	TRBJ1-1	.	TGTGCCAGTAGTATGGCGAACACTGAAGCTTTCTTT	CASSMANTEAFF
.	TRBV7-9	TRBJ1-1	TRBD1	TGTGCCAGCAGCCCTTGGACAGGTCGGAACACTGAAGCTTTCTTT	CASSPWTGRNTEAFF
.	TRBV4-3	TRBJ2-7	.	TGCGCCAGCAGCCAAGATGTAGTGGCGGGTGGGGGCGAAAGGGAGCAGTACTTC	CASSQDVVAGGGEREQYF
once	TRBV6-6	TRBJ2-5	TRBD1	TGTGCCAGCAGTCTTACAGGGGTTCCAGAGACCCAGTACTTC	CASSLTGVPETQYF
.	TRBV18	TRBJ1-4	.	TGTGCCAGCTCACCACCGGGGGGGTTTGAAAAACTGTTTTTT	CASSPPGGFEKLFF
.	TRBV18	TRBJ1-3	TRBD1	TGTGCCAGCTCCCGACGTGGTGCAGGGGGCTCTGGAAACACCATATATTTT	CASSRRGAGGSGNTIYF
.	TRBV30	TRBJ2-3	TRBD2	TGTGCTGTAGCGGGAGGGCCTAAGGGCACAGATACGCAGTATTTT	CAVAGGPKGTDTQYF
.	TRBV6-5	TRBJ2-2	.	TGTGCCAGCAGTTATCACAGTCCGACCGGGGAGCTGTTTTTT	CASSYHSPTGELFF
.	TRBV27	TRBJ2-1	.	TGTGCCAGCAGTTTCGGGGGAGCCGATGAGCAGTTCTTC	CASSFGGADEQFF
.	TRBV19	TRBJ1-5	.	TGTGCCAGTAGTAATACAGGGTGGGGTCAGCCCCAGCATTTT	CASSNTGWGQPQHF
.	TRBV19	TRBJ1-1	.	TGTGCCAGTAGACCCCTGGGGCAGTCCACTGAAGCTTTCTTT	CASRPLGQSTEAFF
.	TRBV19	TRBJ2-2	TRBD2	TGTGCCAGTAGTATTCCCAGCGGGACTAACACCGGGGAGCTGTTTTTT	CASSIPSGTNTGELFF
once	TRBV10-3	TRBJ2-1	.	TGTGCCATCAGTGAGTTCCGGTGGCAGTTCTTC	CAISEFRWQFF
.	TRBV9	TRBJ2-7	.	TGTGCCAGCAGCCGAAAAGGAGGGTACTACGAGCAGTACTTC	CASSRKGGYYEQYF
.	TRBV27	TRBJ2-1	.	TGTGCCAGCAGTTTATTCCAGGGGGGTGGGGACAATGAGCAGTTCTTC	CASSLFQGGGDNEQFF
.	TRBV7-2	TRBJ2-7	.	TGTGCCAGCGGAGCCTTTGGTCCCACCTACGAGCAGTACTTC	CASGAFGPTYEQYF
.	TRBV19	TRBJ2-1	TRBD2	TGTGCCAGTAGTTCGACTAGCGGGGGACAGCAGTTCTTC	CASSSTSGGQQFF
.	TRBV9	TRBJ2-1	.	TGTGCCAGCCAACCGGCGGAGTACTACAATGAGCAGTTCTTC	CASQPAEYYNEQFF
.	TRBV7-8	TRBJ2-3	.	TGTGCCAGCAGCCCACGAGGAGGAGATACGCAGTATTTT	CASSPRGGDTQYF
.	TRBV11-3	TRBJ2-7	.	TGTGCCAGCAGCTTAAGAGGCACGGCCGAGCAGTACTTC	CASSLRGTAEQYF
.	TRBV4-1	TRBJ1-2	.	TGCGCCAGCAGCCAAGACACCGGTACAGGGTCCTATGGCTACACCTTC	CASSQDTGTGSYGYTF
once	TRBV5-1	TRBJ1-1	.	TGCGCCAGCAGCATGGAACCTAGGAACACTGAAGCTTTCTTT	CASSMEPRNTEAFF
.	TRBV5-4	TRBJ2-1	TRBD2	TGTGCCAGCAGCGGAGACGGGGGGGACAATGAGCAGTTCTTC	CASSGDGGDNEQFF
.	TRBV27	TRBJ1-1	.	TGTGCCAGCAGCTTAATGACAGCTTCACCTGAAGCTTTCTTT	CASSLMTASPEAFF
.	TRBV28	TRBJ2-3	.	TGTGCCAGCAGTCTATTAACGACTGGCCCAGATACGCAGTATTTT	CASSLLTTGPDTQYF
.	TRBV12-2	TRBJ2-7	.	TGTGCAAGTCGCTTACGGGACAGACCCTACGAGCAGTACTTC	CASRLRDRPYEQYF
.	TRBV7-9	TRBJ1-6	.	TGTGCCAGCAGCTTGGGGGGGGAGGGTTCACCCCTCCACTTT	CASSLGGEGSPLHF
.	TRBV19	TRBJ2-2	TRBD2	TGTGCCAGTAGTATCCCGTGGACTAGCGGGAGCCCGAACACCGGGGAGCTGTTTTTT	CASSIPWTSGSPNTGELFF
.	TRBV14	TRBJ1-1	.	TGTGCCAGCAGCCAAGACCGCGGGGCTGAAGCTTTCTTT	CASSQDRGAEAFF
.	TRBV9	TRBJ2-5	TRBD2	TGTGCCAGCAGCGTAGGGGTTCTAGCGGACCAAGAGACCCAGTACTTC	CASSVGVLADQETQYF
.	TRBV29-1	TRBJ1-2	.	TGCAGCGTTGGTATAGGGGAACTACGGGGCTACACCTTC	CSVGIGELRGYTF
.	TRBV5-1	TRBJ2-7	TRBD2	TGCGCCAGCAGCCTAGGACTAGCGGGAGGGCCAGCTTACCACTACGAGCAGTACTTC	CASSLGLAGGPAYHYEQYF
.	TRBV7-9	TRBJ2-5	TRBD2	TGTGCCAGCAGCTTAGCTTGGGGGGCTAGCGGGAGGACCGAAGAGACCCAGTACTTC	CASSLAWGASGRTEETQYF